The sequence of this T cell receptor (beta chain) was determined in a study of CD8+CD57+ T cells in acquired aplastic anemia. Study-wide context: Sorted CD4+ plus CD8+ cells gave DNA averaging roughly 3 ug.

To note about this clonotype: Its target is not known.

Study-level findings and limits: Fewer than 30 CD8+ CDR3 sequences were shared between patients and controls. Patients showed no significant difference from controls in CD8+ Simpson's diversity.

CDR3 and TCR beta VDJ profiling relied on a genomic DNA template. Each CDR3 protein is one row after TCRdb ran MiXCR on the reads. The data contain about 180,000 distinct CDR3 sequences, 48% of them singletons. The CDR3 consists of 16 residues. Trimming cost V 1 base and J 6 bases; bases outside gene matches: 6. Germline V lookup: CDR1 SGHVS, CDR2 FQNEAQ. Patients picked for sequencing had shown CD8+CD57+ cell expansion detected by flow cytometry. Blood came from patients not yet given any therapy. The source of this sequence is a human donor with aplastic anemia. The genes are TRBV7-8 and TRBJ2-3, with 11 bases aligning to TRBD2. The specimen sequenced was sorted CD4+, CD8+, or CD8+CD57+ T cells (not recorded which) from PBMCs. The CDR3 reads CASSLDSSGGLDTQYF. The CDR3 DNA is TGTGCCAGCAGCTTAGATTCTAGCGGGGGGTTGGATACGCAGTATTTT.